Given below is one TCR beta chain in context. These data originate in a study of blood T cell repertoires in COVID-19. Study in general: Sources were T cells, B-cell-depleted T cells, or PBMCs; the material itself was cDNA or gDNA.

Per the authors' pipeline: By means of reference gene primer amplification, nucleated cell counts were estimated. Here immunoSEQ multiplex PCR was the method, and the copy in TCRdb shows in-frame clones only, minus some. V and J calls and clone size are those listed in that table; D and trimming were worked out from the DNA. The sample lists 200,000 to 250,000 clones, approximately 83% occurring once. CDR1 SGHTA and CDR2 FQGNSA come from the germline V gene. The CDR3 consists of 15 residues. V was trimmed by 3 bases and J by 4 bases, leaving 12 bases between them. Input material: peripheral blood. This receptor was identified in a woman aged 60-75 years with acute or convalescent COVID-19. The V call is TRBV7-2, the J call TRBJ2-2, with D perhaps TRBD1 (7 bases). The CDR3 region has the DNA TGTGCCAGCAGCTTTCAGGGGGGTGGCACCGGGGAGCTGTTTTTT. It is translated as CASSFQGGGTGELFF. Combining the CDR3 with reference TRBV7-2 and TRBJ2-2 gives the whole variable domain GAGVSQSPSNKVTEKGKDVELRCDPISGHTALYWYRQSLGQGLEFLIYFQGNSAPDKSGLPSDRFSAERTGGSVSTLTIQRTQQEDSAVYLCASSFQGGGTGELFFGEGSRLTVL.